Sequencing of this TCR beta chain was carried out in a study of blood T cell repertoires in COVID-19. Germline values: CDR1 SGHRS, CDR2 YFSETQ. This CDR3 comprises 17 residues. Between the trimmed V and J ends, which lost 2 bases and 0 bases, there was a span of 15 bases. The protocol was immunoSEQ multiplex PCR, while the TCRdb copy is restricted to in-frame clones and leaves out a portion. The table lists under 50,000 clones, 90% to 95% of them singletons, with less than 1.2% in the top ten. The Seattle patients joined while their infection was active and were tracked longitudinally afterward. The rearrangement links TRBV5-1 to TRBJ1-3, with a possible D match to TRBD1 (5 bases). Sample: peripheral blood. The receptor was isolated from a man in his 60s with COVID-19, enrolled during active disease. CDR3 DNA: TGCGCCAGCAGCTTACATGGGGGGACCCTCTCTGGAAACACCATATATTTT. Amino acid sequence: CASSLHGGTLSGNTIYF.